This TCR beta chain was obtained from a study of neoadjuvant anti-PD-1 for oral cavity cancer. Study-wide results and limits: Non-responders to neoadjuvant nivolumab had significantly more clonal PBMC T cells than responders.

Trimming removed 4 bases at V and 2 bases at J, with 17 bases between. CDR3 size: 16 residues. Germline assignment: CDR1 LNHNV and CDR2 YYDKDF (reference sequence). This clone was picked up a small number of times. Its antigen is unidentified. The table came from immunoSEQ multiplex PCR; TCRdb's copy has only in-frame clones and leaves some out. The sample contains 55,000 to 75,000 clones, approximately 87% of which appear only once. Time point described: after neoadjuvant nivolumab, at surgical resection. The V gene is TRBV15, the J gene TRBJ2-5; the D call may be TRBD1 or TRBD2 (5 bases each). The sequences come from PBMCs, collected after nivolumab (anti-PD-1) treatment. The source is a person between 40 and 85 years old with oral cavity squamous cell carcinoma. As DNA, the CDR3 is TGTGCCACCAGCAATACCGGGACGCTTATTCAAGAGACCCAGTACTTC. It is translated as CATSNTGTLIQETQYF.